The TCR beta chain described here comes from a study of T cells after yellow fever vaccination. This CDR3 has 14 residues. CDR1 is MNHNS and CDR2 is SASEGT in the germline V gene. Trimming took 6 bases from V and 6 from J; bases not matched to a gene: 4. TCRdb re-called the 5' RACE reads with MiXCR, one entry per CDR3 protein. Here the sample spans 200,000 to 300,000 distinct CDR3 sequences, about 3.9% being singletons. This clonotype was counted ten times or more. The sample consisted of PBMCs, taken 15 days after the yellow fever booster vaccination. V gene TRBV6-1 combines with J gene TRBJ2-3; 12 positions agree with TRBD1. The receptor was isolated from a man younger than 30 who received the YFV17D yellow fever vaccine. The CDR3 loop reads CASRKGQGADTQYF. The CDR3 DNA follows: TGTGCCAGCAGAAAGGGACAGGGGGCCGATACGCAGTATTTT.